One sample yielded the 9 T cell receptor beta chains listed below, sequenced in a study of Graves' ophthalmopathy and Graves' hyperthyroidism. As the template, RNA transcripts were used to amplify TCR beta CDR3 regions. Second-round multiplex PCR came after first-round RT-PCR with HTBI primers. A single record per CDR3 protein comes from TCRdb applying MiXCR to the multiplex PCR reads. This sample yields about 340,000 distinct CDR3 sequences, of which about a sixth are seen a single time; 10% to 15% belongs to the top ten. Source material: peripheral blood. These receptor sequences come from an adult man with Graves' ophthalmopathy.

At least ten counts were recorded for this clonotype. The V and J genes are TRBV7-9 and TRBJ2-5, with D possibly TRBD2 on 5 matching bases. The V gene's germline CDR1 is SEHNR and CDR2 FQNEAQ (reference sequence). Trimming shortened V by 3 bases and J by 9 bases, and 11 bases separated the two germline ends. This CDR3 is 12 amino acids long. CDR3 nucleotide sequence: TGTGCCAGCAGCTTGCCAGTCGGGGCCCAGTACTTC. This encodes CASSLPVGAQYF.

This clonotype was detected ten times or more. CDR3: CASRFIRDRVLGTEAFF. DNA for the CDR3: TGTGCCAGCAGATTTATCCGGGACAGGGTTTTGGGCACTGAAGCTTTCTTT. This chain links TRBV12-3 or TRBV12-4 with TRBJ1-1; TRBD1 matches 9 bases. This CDR3 spans 17 amino acids. V shed 6 bases, J shed 4 bases, and the junction held 15 bases outside the gene matches.

Comments on this clonotype: A much larger clone is a single base away; this may be a read error. The conserved final phenylalanine or tryptophan is absent from the CDR3, which likely points to a read error. This rearrangement joins TRBV29-1 to TRBJ1-5, with D possibly being TRBD1 (5 bases). CDR1 and CDR2 from the germline V gene are SQVTM and ANQGSEA. This CDR3 is 14 amino acids long. Trimming pared 7 bases from V and 4 bases from J, leaving 17 bases between. CDR3 sequence reads: CSATVGGGNQPQHI. The CDR3 DNA sequence: TGCAGCGCCACTGTCGGGGGGGGGAATCAGCCCCAGCATATT.

This clonotype was observed at least ten times. J is TRBJ1-1 and V is TRBV5-6, with D unresolved. Germline V lookup: CDR1 SGHDT, CDR2 YYEEEE. The CDR3 has 14 residues. V was shortened by 4 bases and J by 7 bases, with 17 bases between the two germline ends. The DNA of the CDR3 is TGTGCCAGCAGCCCCCCTGAGTTTGGGCATGAAGCTTTCTTT. Amino acid sequence: CASSPPEFGHEAFF.

In this sample, this clonotype turned up many times. The V and J genes are TRBV7-2 and TRBJ1-6; a possible D gene is TRBD1 (5 bases). Trimming took off 1 base at V and 9 bases at J, with 19 bases between the two ends. The germline CDR1 and CDR2 sequences are SGHTA and FQGNSA. CDR3 size: 17 residues. The CDR3 DNA reads as TGTGCCAGCAGCTTAGTCGGGGCCGGGGCCCTGATTTCACCCCTCCACTTT. This encodes CASSLVGAGALISPLHF.

This clonotype was counted ten times or more. This chain uses TRBV19 with TRBJ1-5, with 7 bases fitting TRBD1. CDR3 length: 15 residues. V gave up 5 bases and J gave up 3 bases; unmatched junction bases: 7. CDR1 LNHDA and CDR2 SQIVND come from the germline V gene (reference sequence). CDR3 amino acids: CASSPRDSNNQPQHF. CDR3 coding DNA: TGTGCCAGTAGTCCTCGGGACAGCAACAATCAGCCCCAGCATTTT.

A few counts support this clonotype. J is TRBJ2-7 and V is TRBV10-1; D is possibly TRBD1 or TRBD2 (5 bases each). Trimming pared 0 bases from V and 5 bases from J, leaving 14 bases between. This CDR3 comprises 15 residues. CDR1 is WNHNN and CDR2 is SYGVQD in the germline V gene (reference sequence). The CDR3 nucleotides are TGCGCCAGCAGTGAGTCGCCTGGGACCACCCACGAGCAGTACTTC. Protein: CASSESPGTTHEQYF.

As regards this clonotype: A much bigger clone sits one base away, suggesting this may be a read error. The chain recombines TRBV11-2 with TRBJ2-7; 7 bases agree with TRBD2. With V trimmed by 5 bases and J by 3 bases, 22 bases remained unmatched. The CDR3 length is 19 residues. Per germline, CDR1 SGHAT and CDR2 FQNNGV. The CDR3 spells CASSPDRSAGEPLNYEQYF. In DNA form, the CDR3 reads TGTGCCAGCAGCCCAGACCGGTCGGCGGGAGAGCCCCTCAACTACGAGCAGTACTTC.

This clonotype was seen many times. J is TRBJ1-2 and V is TRBV9; TRBD1 aligns across 7 bases. The CDR3 loop spans 15 amino acids. Germline CDR1 and CDR2: SGDLS and YYNGEE. The ends lost 0 bases at V and 4 bases at J; junction bases unmatched: 6. CDR3 in DNA: TGTGCCAGCAGCGTAGACCCCTCAGGGGGCTATGGCTACACCTTC. As protein: CASSVDPSGGYGYTF.